Below are 20 T cell receptor beta chains sequenced from a single sample in a study of T cells in Graves' hyperthyroidism and ophthalmopathy (dated by TCRdb to the late 2010s). The library was built by means of multiplex PCR. Data came from an Illumina HiSeq 2000. TCR beta CDR3 regions were amplified from RNA transcripts. The first round of RT-PCR for the TCR CDR3 was performed with the HTBI primer set and the Qiagen OneStep RT-PCR kit. TCRdb reanalyzed the raw reads on its own, using fastp at Q25 for trimming and MiXCR for clone calling, and kept in-frame beta chains. Under each unique CDR3 protein, matching rows form one entry showing the most common genes and DNA. The sample table lists 360,000 or so distinct CDR3 sequences, 15% of them with a count of one. In total, the top ten clones hold about 21% of the sample. The sample consisted of blood. The receptor source for this set is a woman aged 60 to 75 with Graves' ophthalmopathy.

This clonotype was seen at least ten times. The rearrangement joins TRBV12-3 or TRBV12-4 to TRBJ2-7; TRBD2 is a possible D gene (6 bases). The ends were cut back, 3 bases at V and 5 bases at J, with 11 bases in the middle. This CDR3 comprises 13 residues. CDR3 coding DNA: TGTGCCAGCAGTTTTGACGCGGGGAACGAGCAGTACTTC. Its protein product is CASSFDAGNEQYF.

In this sample, this clonotype turned up many times. The chain carries TRBV5-1 and TRBJ2-3; TRBD2 agrees at 10 bases. J was trimmed by 3 bases and V by 0 bases; bases with no gene match: 4. CDR1 is SGHRS, CDR2 YFSETQ, per germline. This CDR3 is 16 amino acids long. The CDR3, as DNA: TGCGCCAGCAGCTTGGAGTCTAGCGGGAGTACAGATACGCAGTATTTT. It specifies CASSLESSGSTDTQYF.

The chain links TRBV13 to TRBJ2-7; 8 bases align to TRBD2. The germline V gene has CDR1 PRHDT and CDR2 FYEKMQ (reference sequence). The J segment lost 3 bases and the V segment lost 3 bases, leaving 10 bases of the junction unmatched. The CDR3 totals 16 residues. CDR3 loop: CASSFRGAGDLYEQYF. The CDR3 nucleotides are TGTGCCAGCAGCTTTAGGGGAGCGGGAGACCTCTACGAGCAGTACTTC. The whole variable domain, remainder taken from reference TRBV13 and TRBJ2-7, is AAGVIQSPRHLIKEKRETATLKCYPIPRHDTVYWYQQGPGQDPQFLISFYEKMQSDKGSIPDRFSAQQFSDYHSELNMSSLELGDSALYFCASSFRGAGDLYEQYFGPGTRLTVT.

This clonotype was recorded at least ten times. This chain joins TRBV6-1 and TRBJ2-7; 9 bases are a match to TRBD1. CDR3 size: 15 residues. Germline V gene data show CDR1 as MNHNS and CDR2 as SASEGT. V shed 5 bases and J 5 bases; nucleotides not matched to a gene: 10. The CDR3 protein is CASSPSDRGGNEQYF. The CDR3 nucleotides read TGTGCCAGCAGTCCTTCGGACAGGGGAGGCAACGAGCAGTACTTC.

V and J are TRBV29-1 and TRBJ2-6; D unclear. The CDR3 runs to 14 residues. Germline CDR1 and CDR2: SQVTM and ANQGSEA. Trimming removed 6 bases at V and 0 bases at J, with 9 bases between. The CDR3 bases are TGCAGCGTCCTTGGGGACTCTGGGGCCAACGTCCTGACTTTC. Translated, it gives CSVLGDSGANVLTF.

In this sample, this clonotype turned up a few times. At one end the junction does not follow the germline gene, possibly because of a read error. This chain links TRBV27 with TRBJ2-3; 16 nucleotides match TRBD2. The CDR3 is 15 amino acids. In germline, CDR1 is MNHEY, CDR2 SMNVEV (reference sequence). The CDR3 DNA reads as TGTGCCAGCAGAGCCGGGACTAGCGGGAGGGATATGCAGTATTTT. The encoded protein is CASRAGTSGRDMQYF.

This chain connects TRBV6-1 to TRBJ2-5; 12 bases match TRBD2. Germline CDR1 reads MNHNS; CDR2 reads SASEGT. V lost 5 bases to trimming and J lost 4 bases; unmatched junction nucleotides: 5. The CDR3 loop spans 15 amino acids. Written as DNA, the CDR3 is TGTGCCAGCAGTTCCTTACTAGCGGGAGGAGAGACCCAGTACTTC. This gives the protein CASSSLLAGGETQYF.

This clonotype was seen ten or more times. The chain has TRBV11-2 and TRBJ1-1; no definite D call. Trimming left V 3 bases short and J 7 bases short, with 6 bases between. Germline CDR1 reads SGHAT; CDR2 reads FQNNGV. This CDR3 contains 11 residues. CDR3 in amino acids: CASSLGVEAFF. The CDR3 region has the DNA TGTGCCAGCAGCTTGGGAGTTGAAGCTTTCTTT.

This clonotype was counted once. Germline and junction disagree at one end, which may indicate a read error. The CDR3 sequence: CASSFKRLSTDTRYF. DNA of the CDR3: TGTGCCAGCAGCTTTAAGCGGCTAAGCACAGATACGCGGTATTTT. The chain has TRBV12-3 or TRBV12-4 and TRBJ2-3, with TRBD2 as a possible D gene (5 bases). This CDR3 region has 15 residues.

The rearrangement joins TRBV7-2 to TRBJ1-3; TRBD1 matches 7 bases. Losses at the gene ends were 5 bases for V and 0 bases for J; bases not matched to a gene: 4. The CDR3 has 15 amino acids. CDR1 and CDR2 (germline): SGHTA, FQGNSA. The CDR3 DNA reads as TGTGCCAGCAGCGTGACAGGGCTCTCTGGAAACACCATATATTTT. Translating gives CASSVTGLSGNTIYF.

The CDR3 region is CASSQDRGTYEQYF. The CDR3 DNA is TGCGCCAGCAGCCAAGATCGGGGGACCTACGAGCAGTACTTC. The chain employs TRBV4-1 and TRBJ2-7; D possibly corresponds to TRBD2 (6 bases). Germline V CDR1 and CDR2: MGHRA, YSYEKL. The CDR3 length is 14 residues. Trimming shortened V by 0 bases and J by 2 bases, and 8 bases separated the two germline ends.

As for this clonotype: No DNA is shown, since the ends of the CDR3 on it are uncertain; the CDR3 is the one TCRdb lists. The chain joins TRBV6-2 or TRBV6-3 to TRBJ2-2; the table's TRBD2 call for D was not verified on the DNA. Ends included, the CDR3 has 22 residues. CDR1 MNHEY and CDR2 SVGEGT come from the germline V gene. The CDR3 sequence is CASLPGLRGEQYFGPNTGELFF.

Remarks on this clonotype: Possible read error: a much larger clone is one base away. The CDR3: CAIGQDRAMDTEAFF. Here the CDR3 DNA reads TGTGCCATCGGTCAGGACAGGGCAATGGACACTGAAGCTTTCTTT. The chain joins TRBV10-3 to TRBJ1-1, with 8 positions matching TRBD1. Trimming took 8 bases from V and 3 from J; bases not matched to a gene: 11. CDR3 size: 15 residues. The germline V gene has CDR1 ENHRY and CDR2 SYGVKD.

The J gene is TRBJ1-4, the V gene TRBV19; TRBD1 might be the D (6 bases). The CDR3 has 13 residues. Trimming shortened V by 4 bases and J by 8 bases, and 11 bases separated the two germline ends. Germline V gene sequence: CDR1 LNHDA, CDR2 SQIVND (reference sequence). The CDR3 loop is CASSTGGWEKLFF. The CDR3, as DNA: TGTGCCAGTAGTACCGGGGGCTGGGAAAAACTGTTTTTT. Complete variable domain (other parts from reference TRBV19 and TRBJ1-4): DGGITQSPKYLFRKEGQNVTLSCEQNLNHDAMYWYRQDPGQGLRLIYYSQIVNDFQKGDIAEGYSVSREKKESFPLTVTSAQKNPTAFYLCASSTGGWEKLFFGSGTQLSVL.

This chain links TRBV19 with TRBJ1-2; D not certain. The V gene lost 5 bases and the J gene lost 2 bases, with 6 bases spanning the gap. Germline values: CDR1 LNHDA, CDR2 SQIVND (reference sequence). This CDR3 comprises 12 residues. In DNA, the CDR3 is TGTGCCAGTAGTGGCAGAAACTATGGCTACACCTTC. Translating gives CASSGRNYGYTF.

About this clonotype itself: A junction end diverges from the germline sequence, so it may reflect a read error. The genes are TRBV28 and TRBJ2-7, with D tentatively TRBD1 (5 bases). The germline V gene encodes CDR1 MDHEN and CDR2 SYDVKM. The CDR3 totals 12 residues. The chain's CDR3 is CAGSRQGRKQYF. CDR3 DNA sequence: TGTGCCGGCAGTCGCCAGGGTCGCAAGCAGTACTTC.

This clonotype was counted many times. The V gene is TRBV11-2, the J gene TRBJ1-5, with TRBD1 matching over 7 bases. CDR3 length: 13 amino acids. CDR1 SGHAT and CDR2 FQNNGV come from the germline V gene. The trim removed 5 bases at V and 5 bases at J, leaving 3 bases unmatched. CDR3 DNA: TGTGCCAGCAGCCCAGGGACAGATCAGCCCCAGCATTTT. It specifies CASSPGTDQPQHF.

The chain uses TRBV27 and TRBJ2-5; the D is unclear. CDR1 MNHEY and CDR2 SMNVEV come from the germline V gene (reference sequence). The CDR3 extends over 14 amino acids. Deletions cut 3 bases from V and 4 bases from J, with 12 bases between. The CDR3 sequence: CASSLARSGETQYF. The CDR3, as DNA: TGTGCCAGCAGTTTGGCGAGGTCCGGAGAGACCCAGTACTTC.

Remarks on this clonotype: This may come from a read error, since a much larger clone is one base off. V is TRBV12-3 or TRBV12-4 and J is TRBJ2-1; D call uncertain. V lost 3 bases, J lost 9 bases, and 9 bases lay in between. CDR3 length equals 12 residues. The CDR3 sequence: CASSFWETEQFF. As DNA, the CDR3 is TGTGCCAGCAGTTTCTGGGAAACTGAGCAGTTCTTC.

This clonotype has ten or more counts. The genes are TRBV3-1 and TRBJ2-1; D is unclear. The CDR3 runs 14 residues. Germline V gives CDR1 LGHDT, CDR2 YNNKEL (reference sequence). V shed 0 bases and J shed 13 bases, with 16 bases lying between them. CDR3 amino acids: CASSQDATARKQFF. CDR3 nucleotides: TGTGCCAGCAGCCAAGATGCGACTGCCCGGAAACAGTTCTTC.